The next 9 T cell receptor beta chains were all read from a single sample in a study of cytomegalovirus exposure and HLA in healthy donors. 60 Vbeta and 13 Jbeta primers were used in PCR. Measured with immunoSEQ multiplex PCR; TCRdb has only the in-frame clones, and not every one. The table shows 95,000 to 150,000 clones, with around 80% occurring only once. The sample taken for sequencing was PBMCs. Source of these receptors: a man younger than 40 in good health and CMV-seronegative.

The J gene is TRBJ2-7, the V gene TRBV4-1, with D tentatively TRBD1 (6 bases). Trimming removed 1 base from V and 6 bases from J, with 28 bases in between. The V gene's germline CDR1 is MGHRA and CDR2 YSYEKL. The CDR3 is 19 residues long. The CDR3 DNA follows: TGCGCCAGCAGCCAAGGTCTCTGCAATCGACAGGCTGCTTTCTGCGAGCAGTACTTC. Translating it yields CASSQGLCNRQAAFCEQYF.

This chain links TRBV5-1 with TRBJ1-1; no definite D call. In germline, CDR1 is SGHRS, CDR2 YFSETQ. The CDR3 sequence is 12 residues long. V lost 3 bases and J 1 base, leaving 4 bases between the germline ends. CDR3 DNA sequence: TGCGCCAGCAGCTCTAAGAACACTGAAGCTTTCTTT. Protein sequence: CASSSKNTEAFF.

This chain uses TRBV5-1 with TRBJ1-1; D ambiguous. The CDR3 is 13 residues long. Trimming took off 5 bases at V and 1 base at J, with 9 bases between the two ends. Germline loops: CDR1 SGHRS, CDR2 YFSETQ. The chain's CDR3 is CASRSDGNTEAFF. In DNA form, the CDR3 reads TGCGCCAGCAGGTCAGATGGGAACACTGAAGCTTTCTTT.

Regarding this clone: The junction and the germline gene differ at one end; a read error may be behind it. The rearrangement uses TRBV7-9 and TRBJ2-7; a weak D match, TRBD2 (5 bases). CDR1 is SEHNR, CDR2 FQNEAQ, per germline (reference sequence). The CDR3 runs 15 residues. Written as DNA, the CDR3 is TGTTCCAGCAGCTTACGAGGGATTCTCTCCTACGAGCAGTACTTC. Its protein product is CSSSLRGILSYEQYF.

V gene TRBV4-3 combines with J gene TRBJ1-2; no clear D. This CDR3 comprises 17 residues. The V gene lost 1 base and the J gene lost 5 bases, with 20 bases spanning the gap. Germline V CDR1 and CDR2: LGHNA, YSLEER. This CDR3 reads CASSQGRSKNAEYGYTF. CDR3 in DNA: TGCGCCAGCAGCCAAGGTCGCAGTAAGAACGCCGAATATGGCTACACCTTC.

The V and J genes are TRBV18 and TRBJ2-5; 10 bases map to TRBD1. The CDR3 sequence is 14 residues long. The V gene's germline CDR1 is KGHSH and CDR2 LQKENI. Trimming removed 6 bases from V and 5 bases from J; junction bases left unmatched: 6. Written as DNA, the CDR3 is TGTGCCAGCTCCCTGGACAGGGGGACGGAGACCCAGTACTTC. Translating gives CASSLDRGTETQYF.

CDR3 sequence (DNA): TGTGCCAGCAGCCCGGCTGGGGGGGGTAATGAAAAACTGTTTTTT. Amino acid sequence: CASSPAGGGNEKLFF. This chain connects TRBV11-2 to TRBJ1-4, with a possible D match to TRBD1 (5 bases). The CDR3 runs 15 residues. Germline V gives CDR1 SGHAT, CDR2 FQNNGV. Trimming removed 5 bases from V and 4 bases from J, with 14 bases in between.

This chain links TRBV15 with TRBJ1-5; D is possibly TRBD1 (6 bases). The CDR3 extends over 11 amino acids. Germline V gives CDR1 LNHNV, CDR2 YYDKDF (reference sequence). Trimming removed 5 bases from V and 11 bases from J, with 10 bases in between. Here the CDR3 reads CATSLGQSQHF. DNA of the CDR3: TGTGCCACCAGCTTAGGACAGTCCCAGCATTTT.

The genes are TRBV15 and TRBJ1-5; D may be TRBD1 (5 bases). From germline, CDR1 is LNHNV and CDR2 YYDKDF (reference sequence). Trimming pared 0 bases from V and 1 base from J, leaving 7 bases between. The CDR3 has 15 amino acids. As DNA, the CDR3 is TGTGCCACCAGCAGAGAAAGGACAAGCAATCAGCCCCAGCATTTT. Translating gives CATSRERTSNQPQHF.